This TCR beta chain was sequenced for a study of blood T cell repertoires in COVID-19. J lost 12 bases, V lost 4 bases, and 8 bases had no gene match. Germline CDR1 GTSNPN, CDR2 SVGIG (reference sequence). This CDR3 comprises 11 residues. Sequencing was performed with immunoSEQ multiplex PCR; in TCRdb, only in-frame clones are kept and a portion is missing. The top ten hold roughly 4.5% of the sample, which has some 330,000 clones, about nine tenths seen once. This clone was observed a few times. This chain joins TRBV30 and TRBJ2-7, with TRBD1 matching over 8 bases. Sequenced input: PBMCs or T cells enriched from blood (not recorded which). The sequence derives from a young man who had recovered from COVID-19. The CDR3 spells CAWTQGQEWYF. For the CDR3, the DNA is TGTGCCTGGACCCAGGGACAGGAGTGGTACTTC.